A single sample gave rise to the 17 T cell receptor beta chains below, sequenced in a study of blood T cells in healthy people across ages. The use of a sample-barcoded 5' primer and a J-beta primer mix characterized a second PCR of about 7 to 12 cycles. Each CDR3 protein is one row after TCRdb ran MiXCR on the 5' RACE reads. The sample lists some 1.5 million distinct CDR3 sequences; under 55% were seen once. What was sequenced was blood. The receptors were sampled from a woman aged 18-29 years in good health.

V and J are TRBV30 and TRBJ2-4; D is ambiguous. The J call may be incorrect, as the DNA end agrees better with TRBJ2-7. Germline loops: CDR1 GTSNPN, CDR2 SVGIG (reference sequence). The CDR3 loop spans 12 amino acids. The CDR3 protein is CAWSMFFYEQYF. The CDR3 DNA is TGTGCCTGGAGTATGTTCTTTTACGAGCAGTACTTC.

The gene calls are TRBV7-3 and TRBJ1-2, with D possibly being TRBD1 (5 bases). V lost 5 bases to trimming and J lost 6 bases, with 13 bases between them. From germline, CDR1 is SGHTA and CDR2 FQGTGA. The length of the CDR3 is 13 residues. The CDR3 sequence: CASSDQGLDGYTF. For the CDR3, the DNA is TGTGCCAGCAGCGATCAGGGTTTGGATGGCTACACCTTC.

This clonotype was recorded a few times. V and J are TRBV7-9 and TRBJ1-4; the D is unclear. Germline V gene sequence: CDR1 SEHNR, CDR2 FQNEAQ (reference sequence). Trimming cost V 6 bases and J 3 bases, with 14 bases left between them. The CDR3 contains 15 residues. The CDR3 DNA is TGTGCCAGCAGGAAATTGGGAGAGGCTAATGAAAAACTGTTTTTT. Amino acid sequence: CASRKLGEANEKLFF.

The chain has TRBV29-1 and TRBJ2-3, with D unclear. Deletions cut 2 bases from V and 6 bases from J, with 12 bases between. This CDR3 comprises 13 residues. Germline V lookup: CDR1 SQVTM, CDR2 ANQGSEA. CDR3 amino acids: CSVEPGWYDTQYF. CDR3 sequence (DNA): TGCAGCGTTGAACCGGGCTGGTACGATACGCAGTATTTT.

This clonotype was detected only once. The chain links TRBV6-2 or TRBV6-3 to TRBJ2-5; 11 nucleotides agree with TRBD2. This CDR3 has 15 amino acids. Germline lookup yields CDR1 MNHEY and CDR2 SVGEGT. Unmatched junction bases numbered 12, after V lost 4 bases and J lost 11 bases. For the CDR3, the DNA is TGTGCCAGCAGTTTAGCGGGGGGGCCCATAAATGAGCAGTACTTC. It translates to CASSLAGGPINEQYF.

The chain carries TRBV28 and TRBJ1-2; D call uncertain. Trimming removed 7 bases at V and 5 bases at J, with 8 bases between. The CDR3 totals 11 residues. Per the germline V gene, CDR1 is MDHEN and CDR2 is SYDVKM. CDR3 in amino acids: CASTPLYGYTF. The CDR3 region has the DNA TGTGCCAGCACTCCCCTATATGGCTACACCTTC.

This clonotype was detected once. J is TRBJ2-5 and V is TRBV7-9; no definite D call. The CDR3 has 16 amino acids. Germline V CDR1 and CDR2: SEHNR, FQNEAQ (reference sequence). V shed 5 bases and J shed 11 bases, with 27 bases lying between them. CDR3 in amino acids: CASSRDRLTISNEQYF. CDR3 DNA: TGTGCCAGCAGCCGAGACCGTCTTACCATCTCCAATGAGCAGTACTTC.

The chain joins TRBV13 to TRBJ2-5; 7 nucleotides align to TRBD1. Germline-derived CDR1 and CDR2 are PRHDT and FYEKMQ (reference sequence). V gave up 5 bases and J gave up 5 bases; unmatched junction bases: 11. The CDR3 sequence is 15 residues long. In DNA, the CDR3 is TGTGCCAGCAGCACCTGGACAGGAGGCAGGGAGACCCAGTACTTC. It specifies CASSTWTGGRETQYF. The entire variable domain, with the rest obtained from reference TRBV13 and TRBJ2-5, is as follows: AAGVIQSPRHLIKEKRETATLKCYPIPRHDTVYWYQQGPGQDPQFLISFYEKMQSDKGSIPDRFSAQQFSDYHSELNMSSLELGDSALYFCASSTWTGGRETQYFGPGTRLLVL.

The V and J genes are TRBV20-1 and TRBJ2-4; D gene uncertain. Trimming stripped 0 bases from V and 1 base from J, with 13 bases between. CDR3 length equals 16 residues. Germline V gene lookup returns CDR1 DFQATT and CDR2 SNEGSKA (reference sequence). CDR3 in amino acids: CSARESLGSAKNIQYF. The CDR3 DNA follows: TGCAGTGCTAGAGAATCGCTCGGGTCCGCCAAAAACATTCAGTACTTC.

This clonotype has only a few counts. The V and J genes are TRBV6-2 or TRBV6-3 and TRBJ1-6; D may be TRBD1 (6 bases). Per germline, CDR1 MNHEY and CDR2 SVGEGT. Trimming took off 8 bases at V and 8 bases at J, with 19 bases between the two ends. This CDR3 comprises 15 residues. The CDR3 protein is CASCRGLLKDSPLHF. As DNA, the CDR3 is TGTGCCAGCTGCAGGGGACTCCTGAAGGATTCACCCCTCCACTTT.

The chain links TRBV4-3 to TRBJ2-5; no clear D gene. Trimming pared 4 bases from V and 2 bases from J, leaving 11 bases between. The V gene's germline CDR1 is LGHNA and CDR2 YSLEER. There are 14 residues in the CDR3. The CDR3 bases are TGCGCCAGCAGCCCATTTTACAGACAAGAGACCCAGTACTTC. Translation: CASSPFYRQETQYF.

This clonotype has just a few counts. The chain joins TRBV11-2 to TRBJ2-7; no definite D call. The V gene's germline CDR1 is SGHAT and CDR2 FQNNGV. V lost 3 bases to trimming and J lost 2 bases, with 8 bases between them. The CDR3 extends over 13 amino acids. The CDR3 sequence: CASSLDQPYEQYF. DNA for the CDR3: TGTGCCAGCAGCTTGGACCAACCCTACGAGCAGTACTTC.

This clonotype was counted a few times. V is TRBV9 and J is TRBJ1-2; 8 nucleotides align to TRBD1. Germline lookup yields CDR1 SGDLS and CDR2 YYNGEE. Trimming removed 3 bases from V and 8 bases from J; junction bases left unmatched: 6. The CDR3 loop spans 13 amino acids. Written as DNA, the CDR3 is TGTGCCAGCAGCGGTCAGGGGGCGGGAGGCTACACCTTC. Translating gives CASSGQGAGGYTF.

On this clonotype: A much larger clone differs from this one at a single base, so this may be a read error. The CDR3 DNA is TGTGCCAGCAGCGCTAACGGGGGGCACTGTGGCTACACCTTC. Encoded protein: CASSANGGHCGYTF. The gene calls are TRBV9 and TRBJ1-2, with D possibly matching TRBD1 (6 bases). The CDR3 is 14 amino acids. Between the trimmed V and J ends, which lost 3 bases and 7 bases, there was a span of 16 bases. Germline V CDR1 and CDR2: SGDLS, YYNGEE.

On this clonotype itself: This may come from a read error, since a much larger clone is one base off. The chain recombines TRBV15 with TRBJ2-7; D is unresolved. V lost 1 base, J lost 9 bases, and 10 bases lay in between. This CDR3 is 12 amino acids long. Germline V gene lookup returns CDR1 LNHNV and CDR2 YYDKDF (reference sequence). The chain's CDR3 is CATSRVRVGQYF. CDR3 bases: TGTGCCACCAGCAGAGTAAGAGTTGGGCAGTACTTC.

This clonotype was observed a single time. The chain recombines TRBV6-2 or TRBV6-3 with TRBJ2-7; 9 nucleotides agree with TRBD2. The CDR3 contains 15 residues. Germline V gene data show CDR1 as MNHEY and CDR2 as SVGEGT. J lost 7 bases, V lost 2 bases, and 9 bases had no gene match. The CDR3 sequence: CASSYPSGKYNEQYF. The CDR3 DNA reads TGTGCCAGCAGTTACCCTAGCGGGAAATACAATGAGCAGTACTTC.

This clonotype was counted once. The chain employs TRBV12-3 or TRBV12-4 and TRBJ2-4, with 8 positions matching TRBD2. The CDR3 spans 12 residues. V lost 5 bases and J lost 13; bases outside the gene matches: 7. The CDR3: CASSPAAGVQYF. The CDR3 nucleotides are TGTGCCAGCAGTCCGGCAGCGGGAGTGCAGTACTTC.